This T cell receptor beta chain was retrieved from a study of siplizumab effects on memory and regulatory T cells (dated by TCRdb to about 2019). For the wider study: The effect of the anti-CD2 antibody siplizumab on alloreactive T-cell subsets was examined in allogeneic mixed lymphocyte reactions constructed from human PBMCs. Study-wide findings and limitations: Unstimulated naive T cells appeared to be more diverse than memory T cells, and naive cells seemed to make a substantial contribution to the alloresponse. Whether proliferating Tregs from siplizumab cultures actually had suppressive function was not functionally confirmed. Because sequences at frequencies below about 10^-5 were poorly captured, only a minor fraction of alloreactive clones could be mapped back to unstimulated subsets. For roughly 75-97% of proliferating CD4+ or CD8+ clones, no naive or memory phenotype could be assigned. Siplizumab significantly reduced the cumulative frequency of alloreactive sequences traceable to unstimulated CD4+ memory T cells. Among mappable alloreactive CD4+ clones, an average Treg-derived fraction of less than 70% was observed with siplizumab, compared with approximately 26% in control reactions.

The germline V gene encodes CDR1 LNHDA and CDR2 SQIVND (reference sequence). V is pared back by 7 bases and J by 1 base, with 17 bases lying between the germline termini. The CDR3 contains 15 residues, cysteine and phenylalanine counted. Of all the DNA, just the CDR3 is kept, 45 bases in frame from base 1. TCRbeta CDR3 sequencing was performed on sorted unstimulated T cells and on proliferating T cells recovered from mixed lymphocyte reactions. Fresh whole blood from fewer than 11 HLA-typed healthy donors was used to isolate PBMCs. To map where alloreactive clones came from, CD4+ non-regulatory T cells in the unstimulated state were FACS-sorted. Comments on this clone: Its antigen has not been determined. There are no base qualities to consult, and no much larger clone falls within one base.

Library preparation was by the immunoSEQ multiplex PCR assay. Each sample had around 92,000 TCR templates assayed by the deep sequencing platform. Genomic DNA extracted from sorted T cells was used for TCRbeta CDR3 sequencing. Processing in the source paper ran as follows. Clonal analysis of TCRbeta CDR3 data was done in the R programming language. Unstimulated samples were compared with post-reaction CFSE-low samples to define alloreactive CD4+ and CD8+ clones. Alloreactive CD4+ clones were assigned to regulatory or non-regulatory origin by matching sequences to sorted unstimulated Treg and non-Treg repertoires. This immuneACCESS table, as held by TCRdb, lists in-frame sequences with V and J called but not all clones. Of the missing ones, under half trace to an unresolved V gene in checked studies; the others have no known cause. That table is the source of V, J and clone size, and D and trimming were worked out from the DNA. For this sample there are 100,000 or so clones; about 95% appear just once. In total, the top ten clones hold 1% to 1.5% of the sample.

Specimen: non-Treg CD4+ T cells sorted from blood. The label giving this sample's cell subset or site can be read as: FACS-sorted unstimulated CD4+ non-regulatory T cells. The sequence joins TRBV19 to TRBJ2-7; a weak D assignment points to TRBD2 (6 bases agree). The sequence derives from a human donor in good health. The CDR3 protein: CASNSGGPESYEQYF. The bases read TGTGCCAGTAACTCCGGGGGACCCGAGTCCTACGAGCAGTACTTC.